These 4 T cell receptor beta chains were all obtained from the same sample, sequenced in a study of yellow fever vaccine responses in identical twins. A single record per CDR3 protein comes from TCRdb applying MiXCR to the RT-PCR reads. The sample contains about 18,000 distinct CDR3 sequences, 61% of which appear only once. The sequencing here drew on T cells from blood (PBMCs), unsorted or a sorted subset (not recorded which), taken before or after yellow fever vaccination (not recorded which). The receptors here all came from a woman aged 18 to 35 who received the yellow fever vaccine.

J is TRBJ2-1 and V is TRBV28, with D possibly TRBD2 on 6 matching bases. The CDR3 contains 14 residues. V was trimmed by 6 bases and J by 6 bases, leaving 15 bases between them. The V gene's germline CDR1 is MDHEN and CDR2 SYDVKM. The CDR3 nucleotides read TGTGCCAGCAGGACTCCACTAGCCCCCAATGAGCAGTTCTTC. Its translation is CASRTPLAPNEQFF.

The chain has TRBV4-1 and TRBJ2-7; D remains unclear. V was cut by 1 base and J by 6 bases, with 7 bases left in between. Germline V gives CDR1 MGHRA, CDR2 YSYEKL. There are 12 residues in the CDR3. The CDR3 sequence: CASSQGGSEQYF. CDR3 in DNA: TGCGCCAGCAGCCAAGGTGGAAGCGAGCAGTACTTC.

CDR3 sequence: CATRRQGTDEQFF. As DNA, the CDR3 is TGTGCCACCAGAAGACAGGGGACAGATGAGCAGTTCTTC. The V gene is TRBV24-1, the J gene TRBJ2-1; 8 nucleotides agree with TRBD1. The CDR3 has 13 residues. The V and J ends lost 7 bases and 8 bases, in that order; junction bases with no gene match: 6. Germline values: CDR1 KGHDR, CDR2 SFDVKD.

The chain recombines TRBV5-1 with TRBJ1-1; D might be TRBD1 (5 bases). The CDR3 has 15 amino acids. Germline-derived CDR1 and CDR2 are SGHRS and YFSETQ. V was trimmed by 4 bases and J by 0 bases, leaving 13 bases between them. The CDR3 DNA follows: TGCGCCAGCAGCGACCCCAGGGATATGAACACTGAAGCTTTCTTT. Translated, it gives CASSDPRDMNTEAFF. The full variable domain, with the rest looked up from reference TRBV5-1 and TRBJ1-1, is KAGVTQTPRYLIKTRGQQVTLSCSPISGHRSVSWYQQTPGQGLQFLFEYFSETQRNKGNFPGRFSGRQFSNSRSEMNVSTLELGDSALYLCASSDPRDMNTEAFFGQGTRLTVV.